This is a list of T cell receptor beta chains from one sample in a study of blood T cell repertoires in COVID-19. Only in-frame clones appear in the TCRdb table, and some are missing; sequencing was by immunoSEQ multiplex PCR. The sample lists under 120,000 clones; about 85% were seen once. The sequenced sample consisted of peripheral blood. These receptors were collected from a human donor in a cohort sampled during active COVID-19. Both conserved end residues are part of each CDR3. D genes are given only for firm matches. A row's size may be missing; if present it is once, few, many or a size class.

length: 17
size: .
J: TRBJ2-7
D: .
V: TRBV28
CDR3: CASSLWPFRQGGYEQYF
DNA: TGTGCCAGCAGTTTATGGCCCTTTCGGCAGGGAGGATACGAGCAGTACTTC

length: 15
size: .
J: TRBJ2-7
D: TRBD2
V: TRBV11-2
CDR3: CASSFGLAGSYEQYF
DNA: TGTGCCAGCAGCTTTGGACTAGCGGGATCCTACGAGCAGTACTTC

length: 20
size: .
J: TRBJ2-2
D: TRBD2
V: TRBV28
CDR3: CASSSRAGLAGGLNTGELFF
DNA: TGTGCCAGCAGTTCTCGGGCGGGACTAGCGGGGGGATTGAACACCGGGGAGCTGTTTTTT

length: 16
size: few
J: TRBJ1-2
D: .
V: TRBV27
CDR3: CASSFWALKGYYGYTF
DNA: TGTGCCAGCAGTTTTTGGGCTCTCAAAGGTTACTATGGCTACACCTTC

length: 13
size: .
J: TRBJ2-2
D: .
V: TRBV27
CDR3: CASSFLNTGELFF
DNA: TGTGCCAGCAGTTTCTTGAACACCGGGGAGCTGTTTTTT

length: 11
size: .
J: TRBJ2-7
D: TRBD1
V: TRBV18
CDR3: CASTDRDEQYF
DNA: TGTGCCAGCACAGACAGGGACGAGCAGTACTTC

length: 14
size: .
J: TRBJ2-7
D: TRBD2
V: TRBV5-6
CDR3: CASRTTSGPHEQYF
DNA: TGTGCCAGCAGGACGACTAGCGGGCCTCACGAGCAGTACTTC

length: 15
size: .
J: TRBJ1-1
D: .
V: TRBV19
CDR3: CASSRVERGNTEAFF
DNA: TGTGCCAGTAGTCGTGTGGAACGGGGGAACACTGAAGCTTTCTTT

length: 15
size: .
J: TRBJ2-3
D: .
V: TRBV7-3
CDR3: CASSLMGQATDTQYF
DNA: TGTGCCAGCAGCTTAATGGGGCAGGCCACAGATACGCAGTATTTT

length: 14
size: .
J: TRBJ1-2
D: .
V: TRBV28
CDR3: CASSTEFGDYGYTF
DNA: TGTGCCAGCAGTACAGAATTCGGGGACTATGGCTACACCTTC

length: 15
size: .
J: TRBJ1-5
D: .
V: TRBV7-2
CDR3: CASSLVGGSNQPQHF
DNA: TGTGCCAGCAGCTTAGTCGGCGGAAGCAATCAGCCCCAGCATTTT

length: 15
size: .
J: TRBJ2-1
D: .
V: TRBV5-1
CDR3: CASSLDRNSYNEQFF
DNA: TGCGCCAGCAGCTTGGACAGGAACTCCTACAATGAGCAGTTCTTC

length: 13
size: .
J: TRBJ1-1
D: .
V: TRBV2
CDR3: CRSGGIGETEAFF
DNA: TGCCGGTCGGGGGGCATAGGGGAGACTGAAGCTTTCTTT

length: 15
size: .
J: TRBJ1-3
D: .
V: TRBV3-1/TRBV3-2
CDR3: CASSRIEGVGNTIYF
DNA: TGTGCCAGCAGCCGAATCGAGGGGGTCGGAAACACCATATATTTT

length: 15
size: .
J: TRBJ2-1
D: .
V: TRBV23-1
CDR3: CASSQSKAAYNEQFF
DNA: TGCGCCAGCAGTCAATCCAAGGCGGCCTACAATGAGCAGTTCTTC

length: 15
size: .
J: TRBJ1-6
D: TRBD1
V: TRBV7-8
CDR3: CASSSRTGDNSPLHF
DNA: TGTGCCAGCAGCTCTAGGACAGGGGATAATTCACCCCTCCACTTT

length: 15
size: .
J: TRBJ2-7
D: TRBD1
V: TRBV4-2
CDR3: CASSQGDRDVYEQYF
DNA: TGTGCCAGCAGCCAAGGGGACAGGGACGTCTACGAGCAGTACTTC

length: 12
size: once
J: TRBJ1-1
D: .
V: TRBV4-2
CDR3: CASSQEEREAFF
DNA: TGTGCCAGCAGCCAAGAGGAGAGGGAAGCTTTCTTT

length: 18
size: .
J: TRBJ1-4
D: .
V: TRBV5-1
CDR3: CASSLEGTRITTNEKLFF
DNA: TGCGCCAGCAGCTTGGAAGGGACAAGAATCACAACTAATGAAAAACTGTTTTTT

length: 17
size: .
J: TRBJ2-3
D: .
V: TRBV4-1
CDR3: CASSQYASGTFTDTQYF
DNA: TGCGCCAGCAGCCAATATGCTTCGGGGACTTTCACAGATACGCAGTATTTT

length: 13
size: .
J: TRBJ2-5
D: .
V: TRBV7-9
CDR3: CASRDPGSGTQYF
DNA: TGTGCCAGCAGGGACCCGGGATCCGGGACCCAGTACTTC

length: 12
size: .
J: TRBJ2-5
D: TRBD2
V: TRBV29-1
CDR3: CSVGLAGETQYF
DNA: TGCAGCGTGGGACTAGCTGGAGAGACCCAGTACTTC

length: 16
size: .
J: TRBJ1-1
D: TRBD1
V: TRBV18
CDR3: CASSHRTGTVNTEAFF
DNA: TGTGCCAGCTCACACAGAACCGGGACAGTGAACACTGAAGCTTTCTTT

length: 14
size: .
J: TRBJ2-3
D: .
V: TRBV20-1
CDR3: CSASGRVKADTQYF
DNA: TGCAGTGCTAGTGGGCGGGTTAAGGCAGATACGCAGTATTTT

length: 19
size: .
J: TRBJ1-3
D: TRBD1
V: TRBV5-5
CDR3: CASSRGLSAERGLGNTIYF
DNA: TGTGCCAGCAGCCGCGGACTATCCGCAGAAAGGGGGCTAGGAAACACCATATATTTT

length: 16
size: .
J: TRBJ2-7
D: TRBD2
V: TRBV5-4
CDR3: CASSLSGRRSGTEQYF
DNA: TGTGCCAGCAGCTTGAGCGGGAGGCGTTCGGGTACCGAGCAGTACTTC